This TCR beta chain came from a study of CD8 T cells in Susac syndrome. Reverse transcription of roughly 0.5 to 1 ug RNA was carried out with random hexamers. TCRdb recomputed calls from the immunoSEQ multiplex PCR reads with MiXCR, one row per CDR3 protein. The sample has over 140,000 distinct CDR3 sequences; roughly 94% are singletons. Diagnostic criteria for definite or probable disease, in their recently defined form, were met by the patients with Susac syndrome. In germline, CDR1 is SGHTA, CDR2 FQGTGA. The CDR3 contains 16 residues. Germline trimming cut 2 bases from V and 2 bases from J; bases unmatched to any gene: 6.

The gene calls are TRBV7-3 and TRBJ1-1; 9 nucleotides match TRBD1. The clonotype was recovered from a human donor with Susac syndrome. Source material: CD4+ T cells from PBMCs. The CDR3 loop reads CASSLGTGGGNTEAFF. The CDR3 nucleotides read TGTGCCAGCAGCTTAGGTACAGGGGGCGGAAACACTGAAGCTTTCTTT.